This T cell receptor (beta chain) was profiled in a study of T cell changes during pregnancy in multiple sclerosis. TCRdb keeps only in-frame clones here, not all; method: immunoSEQ multiplex PCR. The sample shows tens of thousands of clones, more than 70% of them seen only once. Germline CDR1 LNHDA, CDR2 SQIVND (reference sequence). The V segment lost 6 bases and the J segment 9 bases; nucleotides outside the gene matches: 7. The CDR3 has 13 residues. The chain joins TRBV19 to TRBJ2-1; 8 positions match TRBD2. The source was CD4+ T cells from peripheral blood mononuclear cells, collected in the first trimester of pregnancy. The sequence was obtained from a female donor with multiple sclerosis, enrolled in a pregnancy study. The CDR3 sequence is CASRKAGEGEQFF. The CDR3 nucleotides are TGTGCCAGTAGAAAAGCGGGAGAGGGTGAGCAGTTCTTC.